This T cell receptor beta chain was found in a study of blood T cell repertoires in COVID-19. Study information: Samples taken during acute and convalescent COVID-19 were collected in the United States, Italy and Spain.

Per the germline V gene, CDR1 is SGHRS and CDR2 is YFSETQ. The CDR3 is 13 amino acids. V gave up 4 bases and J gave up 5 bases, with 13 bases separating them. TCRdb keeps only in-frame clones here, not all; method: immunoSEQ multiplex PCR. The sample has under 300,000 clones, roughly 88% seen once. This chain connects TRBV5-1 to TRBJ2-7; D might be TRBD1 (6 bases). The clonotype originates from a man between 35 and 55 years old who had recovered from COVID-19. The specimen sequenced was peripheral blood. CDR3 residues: CASSQDSRDEQYF. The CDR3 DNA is TGCGCCAGCAGCCAGGACAGTCGCGACGAGCAGTACTTC.